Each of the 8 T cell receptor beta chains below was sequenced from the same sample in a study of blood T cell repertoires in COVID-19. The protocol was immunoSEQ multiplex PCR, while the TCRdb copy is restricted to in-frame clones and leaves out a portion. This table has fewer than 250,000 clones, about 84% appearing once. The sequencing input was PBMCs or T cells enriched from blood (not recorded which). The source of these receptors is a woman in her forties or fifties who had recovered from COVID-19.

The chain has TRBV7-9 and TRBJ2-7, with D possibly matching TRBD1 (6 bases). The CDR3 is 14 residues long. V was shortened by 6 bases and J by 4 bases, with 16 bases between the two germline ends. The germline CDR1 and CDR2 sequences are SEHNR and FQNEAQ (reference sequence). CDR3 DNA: TGTGCCAGCAGTAGATCTCCCAGGGGATACGAGCAGTACTTC. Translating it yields CASSRSPRGYEQYF.

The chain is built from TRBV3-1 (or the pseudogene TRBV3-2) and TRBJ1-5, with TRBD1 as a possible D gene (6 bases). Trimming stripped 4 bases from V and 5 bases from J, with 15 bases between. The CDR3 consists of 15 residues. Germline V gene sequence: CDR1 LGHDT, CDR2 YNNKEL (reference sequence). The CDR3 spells CASSRARGKYQPQHF. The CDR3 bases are TGTGCCAGCAGCCGCGCTAGGGGGAAGTATCAGCCCCAGCATTTT.

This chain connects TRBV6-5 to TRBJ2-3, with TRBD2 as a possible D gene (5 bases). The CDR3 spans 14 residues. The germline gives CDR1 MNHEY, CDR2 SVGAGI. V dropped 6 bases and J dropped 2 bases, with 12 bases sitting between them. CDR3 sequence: CASRTPLATDTQYF. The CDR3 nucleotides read TGTGCCAGCAGAACTCCCCTAGCCACAGATACGCAGTATTTT.

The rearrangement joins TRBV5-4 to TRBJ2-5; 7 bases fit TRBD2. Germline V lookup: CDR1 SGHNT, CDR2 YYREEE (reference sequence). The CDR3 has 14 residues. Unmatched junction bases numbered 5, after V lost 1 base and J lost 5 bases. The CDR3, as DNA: TGTGCCAGCAGCTTGTCGTCCGGGGGGGAGACCCAGTACTTC. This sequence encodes CASSLSSGGETQYF.

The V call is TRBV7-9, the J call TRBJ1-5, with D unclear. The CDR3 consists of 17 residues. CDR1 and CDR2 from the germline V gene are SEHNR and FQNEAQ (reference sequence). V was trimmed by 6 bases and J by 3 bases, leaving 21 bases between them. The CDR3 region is CASSPWLGGQNNQPQHF. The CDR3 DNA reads TGTGCCAGCAGTCCCTGGCTAGGAGGGCAAAACAATCAGCCCCAGCATTTT.

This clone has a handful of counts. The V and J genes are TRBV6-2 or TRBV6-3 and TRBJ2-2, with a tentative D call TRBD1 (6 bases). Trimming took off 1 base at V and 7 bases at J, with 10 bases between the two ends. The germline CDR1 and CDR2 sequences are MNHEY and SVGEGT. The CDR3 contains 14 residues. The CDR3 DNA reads TGTGCCAGCAGTTACTTACAGGGAATCGGGGAGCTGTTTTTT. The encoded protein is CASSYLQGIGELFF.

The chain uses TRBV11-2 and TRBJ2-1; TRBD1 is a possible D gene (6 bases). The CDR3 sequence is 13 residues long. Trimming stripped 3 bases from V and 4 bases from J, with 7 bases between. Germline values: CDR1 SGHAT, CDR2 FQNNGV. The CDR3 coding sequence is TGTGCCAGCAGCTTCCAGGGGTACAATGAGCAGTTCTTC. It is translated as CASSFQGYNEQFF.

CDR3 sequence (DNA): TGTGCCAGCAGTCGTCGAAAAACTCCTTTAGCGGGGGGGAGTAGGGTAAGCTCCTACGAGCAGTACTTC. It specifies CASSRRKTPLAGGSRVSSYEQYF. The chain joins TRBV3-1 (or the pseudogene TRBV3-2) to TRBJ2-7; 11 bases match TRBD2. CDR1 LGHDT and CDR2 YNNKEL come from the germline V gene (reference sequence). V lost 6 bases and J lost 0; bases outside the gene matches: 28. The CDR3 runs 23 residues.